This TCR beta chain was sequenced during a study of blood T cell repertoires in COVID-19. Overall study context: Italy, Spain and the United States were the sources of the convalescent and acute COVID-19 samples.

V lost 1 base and J lost 4, with 14 bases in between. CDR1 SGHDT and CDR2 YYEEEE come from the germline V gene. The CDR3 covers 15 residues. The repertoire was sequenced with immunoSEQ multiplex PCR; TCRdb's copy has only in-frame clones and lacks some. The table records about 27,000 clones, around 90% of them present only once. The sample comprised peripheral blood. This sequence was found in a human donor with active COVID-19. The donor label of this sample is uncertain. This chain connects TRBV5-6 to TRBJ2-5, with D possibly being TRBD2 (6 bases). The CDR3 loop reads CASSLSWRGGETQYF. CDR3 in DNA: TGTGCCAGCAGCTTGAGTTGGAGGGGAGGAGAGACCCAGTACTTC.